The rows below give T cell receptor beta chains drawn from one sample of a study of T cells in localized non-small cell lung cancer. TCRdb's copy holds only in-frame clones and misses some; the assay was immunoSEQ multiplex PCR. The sample lists tens of thousands of clones, about 83% occurring once. Material: peripheral blood, obtained before any cancer treatment. These TCRs come from a female donor of 60 years or more with stage II squamous cell lung carcinoma. Both conserved end residues are part of each CDR3. D genes are given only for firm matches. Not every row has a clone size; where given, it reads once, few, many or a size class.

>-|14|TRBV6-1|TRBJ1-1|-
TGTGCCAGCAGTGAAAGTGGGGTGAACACTGAAGCTTTCTTT
CASSESGVNTEAFF
>once|15|TRBV25-1|TRBJ1-5|-
TGTGCCAGCAGTGAAGAGTCATGGGGCCGCCAGCCCCAGCATTTT
CASSEESWGRQPQHF
>once|13|TRBV6-6|TRBJ2-7|-
TGTGCCAGCAGTTTTCAGGGGTCCTACGAGCAGTACTTC
CASSFQGSYEQYF
>-|15|TRBV4-3|TRBJ2-7|-
TGCGCCAGCAGCCGGAACAAAACTTGGACCTACGAGCAGTACTTC
CASSRNKTWTYEQYF
>few|13|TRBV19|TRBJ2-7|TRBD1
TGTGCCAGTAGCCGGGACAGGGGAGACGAGCAGTACTTC
CASSRDRGDEQYF
>-|17|TRBV4-1|TRBJ1-1|TRBD1
TGCGCCAGCAGCCAACAGGGGACAGGGGGTAGTGTCGCTGAAGCTTTCTTT
CASSQQGTGGSVAEAFF
>-|13|TRBV6-1|TRBJ1-1|-
TGTGCCAGCAGTGAAACATTGAACACTGAAGCTTTCTTT
CASSETLNTEAFF
>-|14|TRBV29-1|TRBJ1-1|-
TGCAGCGCCCGTCGGGGGGAGGGGAACACTGAAGCTTTCTTT
CSARRGEGNTEAFF
>-|13|TRBV2|TRBJ1-1|-
TGTGCCAGCAGTGAGACAGTCAACACTGAAGCTTTCTTT
CASSETVNTEAFF
>-|13|TRBV7-6|TRBJ2-1|-
TGTGCCAGCAGCCCAGGGGAAAGGAATGAGCAGTTCTTC
CASSPGERNEQFF
>-|16|TRBV7-3|TRBJ2-1|TRBD2
TGTGCCAGCAGCTTAACTACTAGCGGGGGATACAATGAGCAGTTCTTC
CASSLTTSGGYNEQFF
>-|17|TRBV5-5|TRBJ1-2|-
TGTGCCAGCAGCGATTTTGGGGGTGACAACCAACCTTATGGCTACACCTTC
CASSDFGGDNQPYGYTF
>-|14|TRBV7-3|TRBJ2-7|-
TGTGCCAGCAGCCCCTCATCCCTCGCGGGGGAGCAGTACTTC
CASSPSSLAGEQYF
>-|15|TRBV4-1|TRBJ2-7|TRBD1
TGCGCCAGCAGCCATGCCGGGACAGGGCTATACGAGCAGTACTTC
CASSHAGTGLYEQYF
>-|14|TRBV10-3|TRBJ1-3|TRBD1
TGTGCCATCAGTGAAATGGGACAGGGAAACACCATATATTTT
CAISEMGQGNTIYF
>-|16|TRBV6-6|TRBJ2-2|-
TGTGCCAGCAGTTACTCGGACGGAGAGAACACCGGGGAGCTGTTTTTT
CASSYSDGENTGELFF
>-|17|TRBV5-1|TRBJ2-4|TRBD2
TGCGCCAGCAGCCATATACGGACTAGCGGGGGCAAAAACATTCAGTACTTC
CASSHIRTSGGKNIQYF
>-|13|TRBV7-2|TRBJ1-2|TRBD1
TGTGCCAGCAGCGTCCAGGGGGGATATGGCTACACCTTC
CASSVQGGYGYTF
>-|14|TRBV30|TRBJ1-2|TRBD1
TGTGCCTGTCCGAGGACAGGCAAAGGCTATGGCTACACCTTC
CACPRTGKGYGYTF
>-|13|TRBV19|TRBJ2-3|-
TGTGCCAGTACGACGAGAGGCGGAGATACGCAGTATTTT
CASTTRGGDTQYF
>-|13|TRBV2|TRBJ1-2|-
TGTGCCAGCAGTGAAGCTCCCTCCCAGGGCTACACCTTC
CASSEAPSQGYTF
>-|15|TRBV6-1|TRBJ2-4|-
TGTGCCAGCAGTGGGGACGCTCTAGCCAAAAACATTCAGTACTTC
CASSGDALAKNIQYF
>few|14|TRBV5-4|TRBJ1-3|-
TGTGCCAGCGGCAGCTTGACAGCTGGAAACACCATATATTTT
CASGSLTAGNTIYF
>-|11|TRBV18|TRBJ2-5|-
TGTGCCAGCTCACTACAAGAGACCCAGTACTTC
CASSLQETQYF
>-|15|TRBV23-1|TRBJ2-7|-
TGCGCCAGCAGTCCCACACGACGTCAGGGAAATCGGCAGTACTTC
CASSPTRRQGNRQYF
>-|17|TRBV19|TRBJ1-5|-
TGTGCCAGTAGTCCCCCCGGCGTGAGTTATAGCAATCAGCCCCAGCATTTT
CASSPPGVSYSNQPQHF
>-|16|TRBV5-4|TRBJ1-1|TRBD1
TGTGCCAGCAGCTTGGCCGGAGGGGGCTTGAACACTGAAGCTTTCTTT
CASSLAGGGLNTEAFF
>-|15|TRBV6-6|TRBJ2-7|-
TGTGCCAGCAGTTACTCGCCCAGGGACTCCTACGAGCAGTACTTC
CASSYSPRDSYEQYF
>-|18|TRBV27|TRBJ2-6|-
TGTGCCAGCAGTCACTTAAACTGGCTACAAAGTCGGGCCAACGTCCTGACTTTC
CASSHLNWLQSRANVLTF
>-|14|TRBV6-1|TRBJ1-3|-
TGTGCCAGCAGTGCGGGGCGACGTGGGGACACCATATATTTT
CASSAGRRGDTIYF
>few|15|TRBV10-1|TRBJ2-5|-
TGCGCCAGCAGTGAGTCGGGACGGACTCAAGAGACCCAGTACTTC
CASSESGRTQETQYF
>-|19|TRBV12-5|TRBJ1-1|-
TGTGCTAGTGGTTTGGTACAGGGCCGGGGGACTTCTATGAACACTGAAGCTTTCTTT
CASGLVQGRGTSMNTEAFF
>-|12|TRBV10-3|TRBJ1-4|-
TGTGCCATCAGTGAGGGAGGAGAAAAACTGTTTTTT
CAISEGGEKLFF
>-|13|TRBV18|TRBJ1-2|TRBD1
TGTGCCAGCTCACCGGACAGGGGAAACGGCTACACCTTC
CASSPDRGNGYTF
>-|15|TRBV7-9|TRBJ1-2|-
TGTGCCAGCAGCTTATCGGCCCAGCCAACTTATGGCTACACCTTC
CASSLSAQPTYGYTF
>-|14|TRBV9|TRBJ1-4|TRBD1
TGTGCCAGCAGCGGGGGACAGGGAAGGGAAAAACTGTTTTTT
CASSGGQGREKLFF
>-|16|TRBV7-2|TRBJ1-2|-
TGTGCCAGCAGCTTAGTTGGGACGGCGCTCTATAATGGCTACACCTTC
CASSLVGTALYNGYTF
>-|15|TRBV2|TRBJ1-3|-
TGTGCCAGCAGTGATGTGGCTTTGGCTGGAAACACCATATATTTT
CASSDVALAGNTIYF
>-|17|TRBV15|TRBJ1-1|TRBD1
TGTGCCACCAGCAGATCGGGACAGGGAGCTTCAAACACTGAAGCTTTCTTT
CATSRSGQGASNTEAFF
>-|14|TRBV7-9|TRBJ2-3|-
TGTGCCAGCAGCCGCTCGGGGATCGCAGATACGCAGTATTTT
CASSRSGIADTQYF
>-|14|TRBV5-1|TRBJ1-5|-
TGCGCCAGCAGCCCGGACAGCGGCAATCAGCCCCAGCATTTT
CASSPDSGNQPQHF